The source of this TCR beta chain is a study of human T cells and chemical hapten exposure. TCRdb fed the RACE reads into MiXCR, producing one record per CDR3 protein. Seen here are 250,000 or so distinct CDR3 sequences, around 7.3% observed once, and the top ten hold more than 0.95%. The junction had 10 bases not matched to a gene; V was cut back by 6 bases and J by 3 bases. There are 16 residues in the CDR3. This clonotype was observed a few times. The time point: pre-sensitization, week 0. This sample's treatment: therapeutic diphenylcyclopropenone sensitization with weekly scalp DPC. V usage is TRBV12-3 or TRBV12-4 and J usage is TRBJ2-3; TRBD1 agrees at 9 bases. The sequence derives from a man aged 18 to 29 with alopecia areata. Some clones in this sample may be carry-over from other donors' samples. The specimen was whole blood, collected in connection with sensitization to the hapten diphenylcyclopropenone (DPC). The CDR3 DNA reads TGTGCCAGCAGGAGTGGGACAGGGATGGAGACAGATACGCAGTATTTT. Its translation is CASRSGTGMETDTQYF.